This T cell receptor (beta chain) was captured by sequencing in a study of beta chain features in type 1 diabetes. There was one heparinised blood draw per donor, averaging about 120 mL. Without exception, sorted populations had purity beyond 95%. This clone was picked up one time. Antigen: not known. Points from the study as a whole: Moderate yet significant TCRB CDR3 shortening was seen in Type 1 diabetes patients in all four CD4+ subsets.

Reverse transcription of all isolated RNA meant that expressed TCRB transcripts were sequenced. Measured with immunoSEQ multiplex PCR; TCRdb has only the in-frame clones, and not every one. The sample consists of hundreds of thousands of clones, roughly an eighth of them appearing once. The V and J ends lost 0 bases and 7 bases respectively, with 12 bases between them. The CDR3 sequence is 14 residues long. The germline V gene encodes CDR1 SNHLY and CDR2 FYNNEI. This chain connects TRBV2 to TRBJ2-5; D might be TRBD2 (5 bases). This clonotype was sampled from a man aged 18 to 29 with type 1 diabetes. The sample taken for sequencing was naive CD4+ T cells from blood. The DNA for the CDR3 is TGTGCCAGCAGTGAAGCTTATGTCCGGGGGACCCAGTACTTC. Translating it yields CASSEAYVRGTQYF.